The 24 T cell receptor beta chains presented below share a single source sample, sequenced in a study of post-analysis software for immune sequencing data. General study results and limits: A few TRBV segments occurring more often in patients than controls included TRBV5-6, TRBV5-1 and TRBV20-1.

No antigen has been identified for these receptors. Unique-molecular-identifier-tagged TCR beta cDNA libraries were used. TCRdb re-called the PCR reads with MiXCR, one entry per CDR3 protein. The table includes roughly 670,000 distinct CDR3 sequences, over 45% detected once. Sample: blood. The receptors originated from a girl aged 2-9 years with multiple sclerosis.

The sample holds one count of this clonotype. The V gene is TRBV7-2, the J gene TRBJ2-3; 7 nucleotides line up with TRBD2. The CDR3 is made up of 14 amino acids. V was clipped by 7 bases and J by 6 bases; unmatched bases: 10. Germline-derived CDR1 and CDR2 are SGHTA and FQGNSA. CDR3: CASTPIMGGDTQYF. The CDR3, as DNA: TGTGCCAGCACCCCGATCATGGGGGGGGATACGCAGTATTTT.

V gene TRBV9 combines with J gene TRBJ2-7; TRBD1 matches at 9 bases. Germline CDR1 reads SGDLS; CDR2 reads YYNGEE. V was clipped by 4 bases and J by 3 bases; unmatched bases: 8. The CDR3 spans 15 residues. CDR3 residues: CASSPGTGNIYEQYF. CDR3 in DNA: TGTGCCAGCAGCCCGGGGACAGGGAACATCTACGAGCAGTACTTC.

This chain uses TRBV6-4 with TRBJ2-1; maybe TRBD2 (5 bases). CDR1 is MRHNA, CDR2 SNTAGT, per germline. V lost 8 bases, J lost 4 bases, and 12 bases lay in between. The CDR3 extends over 13 amino acids. The DNA of the CDR3 is TGTGCCAGCGCGCCTGGGGAGTACAATGAGCAGTTCTTC. Its protein is CASAPGEYNEQFF.

The V and J genes are TRBV15 and TRBJ2-6, with D uncertain. The CDR3 runs 16 residues. Trimming took 0 bases from V and 2 from J, leaving 8 bases between them. Germline V lookup: CDR1 LNHNV, CDR2 YYDKDF (reference sequence). This CDR3 is CATSRDVGTGANVLTF. Here the CDR3 DNA reads TGTGCCACCAGCAGAGATGTGGGGACTGGGGCCAACGTCCTGACTTTC.

This clonotype was observed a few times. The V and J genes are TRBV6-6 and TRBJ2-1, with 13 positions matching TRBD2. J was trimmed by 0 bases and V by 5 bases; bases with no gene match: 13. This CDR3 has 20 residues. Germline lookup yields CDR1 MNHNY and CDR2 SVGAGI (reference sequence). DNA for the CDR3: TGTGCCAGCAGTCTCGGACTAGCGGGGGCCATTACGAGCTCCTACAATGAGCAGTTCTTC. Translating it yields CASSLGLAGAITSSYNEQFF.

The CDR3 coding sequence is TGCAGCGTTGGGGACGGCACAGATACGCAGTATTTT. This gives the protein CSVGDGTDTQYF. V is TRBV29-1 and J is TRBJ2-3; D is possibly TRBD1 or TRBD2 (5 bases each). V lost 4 bases and J lost 1, with 6 bases in between. Per the germline V gene, CDR1 is SQVTM and CDR2 is ANQGSEA. The CDR3 spans 12 residues.

This chain uses TRBV20-1 with TRBJ2-1; 7 bases fit TRBD2. There are 13 residues in the CDR3. Germline V gene lookup returns CDR1 DFQATT and CDR2 SNEGSKA (reference sequence). J gave up 3 bases and V 6 bases, and 5 bases lay outside the gene matches. Here the CDR3 reads CSAGRRVYNEQFF. In DNA, the CDR3 is TGCAGTGCCGGGAGGCGGGTCTACAATGAGCAGTTCTTC.

The V call is TRBV21-1, the J call TRBJ2-7. TRBV21-1 is labeled a pseudogene. CDR3 length: 9 amino acids. The CDR3 nucleotides are TGTCCCCCGGCAAACGAGCAGTACTTC. It yields the protein CPPANEQYF.

The rearrangement links TRBV24-1 to TRBJ2-1; 8 nucleotides line up with TRBD1. The germline V gene encodes CDR1 KGHDR and CDR2 SFDVKD. With 3 bases clipped from V and 2 bases from J, the junction kept 5 bases outside the gene matches. There are 16 residues in the CDR3. In nucleotides, the CDR3 is TGTGCCACCAGTGATAGACAGGGGTTCGCCTACAATGAGCAGTTCTTC. This codes for CATSDRQGFAYNEQFF.

This clonotype was counted a few times. This chain uses TRBV10-3 with TRBJ2-5; D is unresolved. V was shortened by 0 bases and J by 2 bases, with 7 bases between the two germline ends. CDR1 and CDR2 from the germline V gene are ENHRY and SYGVKD. The CDR3 totals 14 residues. The CDR3 sequence: CAISESTVQETQYF. The CDR3 DNA is TGTGCCATCAGTGAGTCTACGGTTCAAGAGACCCAGTACTTC.

Here the CDR3 reads CASSIQATPYEQYF. CDR3 DNA sequence: TGTGCCAGCAGCATCCAGGCGACCCCCTACGAGCAGTACTTC. J is TRBJ2-7 and V is TRBV9; D uncertain. Per the germline V gene, CDR1 is SGDLS and CDR2 is YYNGEE. The V end lost 4 bases, the J end lost 2 bases, and 13 bases lay between the germline ends. The CDR3 has 14 amino acids.

This clonotype was observed once. V and J are TRBV24-1 and TRBJ1-2, with unresolved D. Trimming cost V 6 bases and J 4 bases, with 14 bases left between them. This CDR3 has 14 residues. The germline V gene has CDR1 KGHDR and CDR2 SFDVKD. The CDR3 nucleotides read TGTGCCACCAGTCCCCCCGGACTCCCCTATGGCTACACCTTC. This translates into CATSPPGLPYGYTF.

The chain is built from TRBV20-1 and TRBJ2-3; perhaps TRBD2 as D (6 bases). The germline V gene encodes CDR1 DFQATT and CDR2 SNEGSKA (reference sequence). This CDR3 has 14 amino acids. V was pared by 4 bases and J by 4 bases, with 15 bases between. This chain's CDR3 is CSAKAGSYADTQYF. CDR3 DNA sequence: TGCAGTGCTAAGGCGGGAAGTTACGCAGATACGCAGTATTTT.

The CDR3 DNA is TGTGCCAGCAGCCAAGTGTTAGGGCAGGACGCTAACTATGGCTACACCTTC. Amino acid sequence: CASSQVLGQDANYGYTF. This chain connects TRBV4-2 to TRBJ1-2; D not resolved. From germline, CDR1 is LGHNA and CDR2 YNFKEQ. The CDR3 consists of 17 residues. Trimming removed 1 base at V and 0 bases at J, with 15 bases between.

V and J are TRBV7-2 and TRBJ2-4; 8 nucleotides agree with TRBD2. Gene TRBJ2-7 matches the end of the DNA better, so the J call may be wrong. CDR3 length: 14 residues. CDR1 is SGHTA, CDR2 FQGNSA, per germline. The CDR3 loop reads CASSFGGGPYEQYF. CDR3 coding DNA: TGTGCCAGCAGCTTCGGGGGGGGGCCCTACGAGCAGTACTTC.

The CDR3 DNA follows: TGCAGCGTCGCCTCATCCTTGTACAATGAGCAGTTCTTC. Its protein is CSVASSLYNEQFF. The V and J genes are TRBV29-1 and TRBJ2-1; D gene ambiguous. The CDR3 runs to 13 residues. The germline V gene encodes CDR1 SQVTM and CDR2 ANQGSEA. V lost 6 bases and J 4 bases, leaving 13 bases between the germline ends.

This sequence joins TRBV2 and TRBJ2-7; D not certain. The end of the DNA aligns better with TRBJ2-5, so the J call may be wrong. Germline V gene lookup returns CDR1 SNHLY and CDR2 FYNNEI. The CDR3 is 12 residues long. The CDR3 nucleotides are TGTGCCAGCAGTGTTACCGTAGAGACCCAGTACTTC. Its translation: CASSVTVETQYF.

CDR3 sequence reads: CSSRAPSYNEQFF. CDR3 coding DNA: TGCAGCTCCCGGGCGCCCTCCTACAATGAGCAGTTCTTC. This rearrangement joins TRBV29-1 to TRBJ2-1; D gene ambiguous. The germline CDR1 and CDR2 sequences are SQVTM and ANQGSEA. This CDR3 is built from 13 residues. Trimming stripped 8 bases from V and 0 bases from J, with 11 bases between.

The gene calls are TRBV9 and TRBJ2-1; 7 bases line up with TRBD1. Trimming cost V 3 bases and J 8 bases; bases outside gene matches: 8. CDR1 is SGDLS and CDR2 is YYNGEE in the germline V gene. CDR3 size: 14 residues. The CDR3 spells CASSGLTGSHEQFF. The CDR3 coding sequence is TGTGCCAGCAGCGGTTTGACAGGGTCACATGAGCAGTTCTTC.

This clonotype was recorded a few times. The gene calls are TRBV29-1 and TRBJ2-5; possible D gene TRBD1, 7 bases. The J call is in doubt because the DNA end fits TRBJ2-7 better. This CDR3 is built from 15 residues. The germline V gene has CDR1 SQVTM and CDR2 ANQGSEA. The CDR3 protein is CSVERRDRAGYEQYF. Here the CDR3 DNA reads TGCAGCGTTGAACGGAGAGACAGGGCGGGGTACGAGCAGTACTTC.

The chain is built from TRBV11-2 and TRBJ2-1, with 13 bases identical to TRBD2. The trim removed 5 bases at V and 3 bases at J, leaving 7 bases unmatched. In germline, CDR1 is SGHAT, CDR2 FQNNGV. The CDR3 spans 17 residues. The chain's CDR3 is CASSPGLAGALYNEQFF. The CDR3 DNA follows: TGTGCCAGCAGCCCTGGACTAGCGGGAGCCCTCTACAATGAGCAGTTCTTC. Full variable domain (outside the CDR3, taken from reference TRBV11-2 and TRBJ2-1): EAGVAQSPRYKIIEKRQSVAFWCNPISGHATLYWYQQILGQGPKLLIQFQNNGVVDDSQLPKDRFSAERLKGVDSTLKIQPAKLEDSAVYLCASSPGLAGALYNEQFFGPGTRLTVL.

The chain recombines TRBV6-2 or TRBV6-3 with TRBJ2-1; D perhaps matches TRBD2 (7 bases). CDR1 MNHEY and CDR2 SVGEGT come from the germline V gene. The CDR3 extends over 16 amino acids. V lost 8 bases to trimming and J lost 7 bases, with 24 bases between them. The CDR3 protein is CASRGLGGVLKNEQFF. DNA for the CDR3: TGTGCCAGCCGTGGGCTAGGGGGGGTATTAAAAAATGAGCAGTTCTTC.

The V call is TRBV5-5, the J call TRBJ1-6, with D unresolved. This CDR3 comprises 14 residues. Trimming pared 0 bases from V and 8 bases from J, leaving 9 bases between. Germline values: CDR1 SGHKS, CDR2 YYEKEE (reference sequence). This CDR3 is CASSLGSYDSPLHF. In DNA, the CDR3 is TGTGCCAGCAGCTTGGGTTCATACGATTCACCCCTCCACTTT.

This chain links TRBV12-3 or TRBV12-4 with TRBJ2-1; D unresolved. Deletions cut 7 bases from V and 7 bases from J, with 20 bases between. This CDR3 comprises 15 residues. The CDR3 region is CASTSRHTIRNEQFF. CDR3 in DNA: TGTGCCAGCACCAGCCGGCACACGATTAGGAATGAGCAGTTCTTC.